A selection of T cell receptor beta chains follows, all from one sample in a study of blood T cell repertoires in COVID-19. Method: immunoSEQ multiplex PCR; TCRdb's copy keeps in-frame clones and lacks some. The top ten clones hold approximately 40% of a sample with 90,000 to 100,000 clones, 85% of them seen once. The sample taken for sequencing was peripheral blood. These receptors were obtained from a man older than 75 with acute or convalescent COVID-19. CDR3s include the opening cysteine and the closing phenylalanine or tryptophan. The order of the fields is clone size, J gene, CDR3 length, D gene, V gene, CDR3 protein, CDR3 DNA. D genes are given only for firm matches. Size is stated for part of the rows, as once, few or many counts, or as a class when the clone is expanded.

-	TRBJ2-7	14	-	TRBV5-1	CASSPDWEAGEQYF	TGCGCCAGCAGCCCGGACTGGGAGGCCGGCGAGCAGTACTTC
-	TRBJ2-2	16	TRBD2	TRBV12-5	CASAPRAGEYTGELFF	TGTGCTAGTGCCCCCCGAGCGGGAGAGTACACCGGGGAGCTGTTTTTT
-	TRBJ2-2	16	-	TRBV5-1	CASSLAQRLSTGELFF	TGCGCCAGCAGCTTGGCCCAGAGGCTGAGCACCGGGGAGCTGTTTTTT
once	TRBJ1-5	12	TRBD1	TRBV28	CASSQGDQPQHF	TGTGCCAGCAGCCAGGGGGATCAGCCCCAGCATTTT
-	TRBJ1-4	13	TRBD1	TRBV30	CAWSQGANEKLFF	TGTGCCTGGTCACAGGGGGCTAATGAAAAACTGTTTTTT
-	TRBJ1-1	14	-	TRBV19	CASSIADMNTEAFF	TGTGCCAGTAGTATCGCGGACATGAACACTGAAGCTTTCTTT
-	TRBJ1-1	15	-	TRBV5-8	CASSPRTGWDTEAFF	TGTGCCAGCAGCCCTAGGACGGGGTGGGACACTGAAGCTTTCTTT
few	TRBJ2-5	13	-	TRBV7-9	CASSLGAGETQYF	TGTGCCAGCAGCTTAGGAGCGGGAGAGACCCAGTACTTC
-	TRBJ2-2	16	-	TRBV27	CASSFARQSNTGELFF	TGTGCCAGCAGTTTCGCGCGGCAGTCGAACACCGGGGAGCTGTTTTTT
-	TRBJ2-2	16	TRBD2	TRBV5-1	CASSLASGGYTGELFF	TGCGCCAGCAGCTTGGCGAGCGGGGGATACACCGGGGAGCTGTTTTTT
-	TRBJ1-4	16	-	TRBV19	CASSIDPGRGGEKLFF	TGTGCCAGTAGTATAGATCCCGGAAGGGGGGGTGAAAAACTGTTTTTT
-	TRBJ2-1	13	-	TRBV6-5	CASREGVYNEQFF	TGTGCCAGCAGGGAGGGAGTATACAATGAGCAGTTCTTC
-	TRBJ1-5	15	TRBD1	TRBV7-9	CASSRDSNSNQPQHF	TGTGCCAGCAGTCGGGACAGTAATAGCAATCAGCCCCAGCATTTT
-	TRBJ2-2	20	TRBD2	TRBV5-1	CASSSSVTSRAGGWTGELFF	TGCGCCAGCAGCTCCTCGGTGACATCGAGAGCGGGAGGTTGGACCGGGGAGCTGTTTTTT
-	TRBJ2-2	16	TRBD2	TRBV7-2	CASSLVGTSGPRELFF	TGTGCCAGCAGCTTAGTCGGGACTAGCGGGCCCCGGGAGCTGTTTTTT
-	TRBJ1-3	16	TRBD1	TRBV18	CASSPNPTGLGNTIYF	TGTGCCAGCTCACCAAACCCGACAGGGCTTGGAAACACCATATATTTT
once	TRBJ2-2	14	-	TRBV13	CASSLTGNTGELFF	TGTGCCAGCAGCTTAACGGGAAACACCGGGGAGCTGTTTTTT
few	TRBJ2-5	15	TRBD1	TRBV10-3	CAISPGGTDKETQYF	TGTGCCATCAGCCCCGGTGGGACAGATAAAGAGACCCAGTACTTC
-	TRBJ1-5	17	TRBD1	TRBV6-6	CASSQRTGENSNQPQHF	TGTGCCAGCAGTCAACGGACAGGGGAAAATAGCAATCAGCCCCAGCATTTT
-	TRBJ1-2	13	-	TRBV6-5	CASSAGVRSGYTF	TGTGCCAGCAGCGCAGGGGTGAGGTCTGGCTACACCTTC
-	TRBJ1-2	13	TRBD1	TRBV6-5	CASRPGQQNGYTF	TGTGCCAGCAGGCCGGGACAGCAAAATGGCTACACCTTC
-	TRBJ2-1	15	TRBD2	TRBV5-4	CASSLDSSGNNEQFF	TGTGCCAGCAGCTTGGATTCTAGCGGGAACAATGAGCAGTTCTTC
few	TRBJ2-2	17	TRBD2	TRBV28	CASSPPGAGGGTGELFF	TGTGCCAGCAGTCCCCCAGGAGCGGGAGGCGGCACCGGGGAGCTGTTTTTT